This TCR beta chain was sequenced for a study of neurological immune-mediated disorders. Unsorted libraries were prepared from 2 million PBMCs that had been stored at -80 C. General study points: The absence of shared CDR3 amino acid sequences among expanded clones across subjects suggests private repertoires in all groups. Multiple sclerosis was found to have the least TCR clonal expansion, below healthy controls, and HTLV-1-associated myelopathy the most.

Over 190 million TCR-beta sequences from 15-18 subjects came from every sequencing run. Via MiXCR, TCRdb re-called the 5' RACE reads, giving one row per CDR3 protein. The table includes about 80,000 distinct CDR3 sequences, around 9.9% detected once. This clonotype was detected many times. Its antigen is not identified. The CDR3 spans 13 residues. V shed 5 bases and J shed 0 bases, with 5 bases lying between them. From germline, CDR1 is KGHDR and CDR2 SFDVKD. This clonotype was sampled from a man aged 45-60 years in good health. Input material: PBMCs. This sequence joins TRBV24-1 and TRBJ2-3, with D perhaps TRBD1 or TRBD2 (5 bases each). The CDR3 nucleotides read TGTGCCACCAGTGGGGGGAGCACAGATACGCAGTATTTT. Protein: CATSGGSTDTQYF.